This T cell receptor (beta chain) was profiled in a study of cytomegalovirus exposure and HLA in healthy donors. Researchers ran the PCR with 60 Vbeta and 13 Jbeta primers. Profiled with immunoSEQ multiplex PCR; TCRdb holds only in-frame clones, not every one. The sample yields roughly 80,000 clones, less than 85% seen once. Broader study findings: A later analysis found most CMV-associated TCR beta chains apparently HLA-restricted. Segments of the TCR beta V type were, in most cases, productive about 87% or about 30% of the time in an earlier analysis.

The germline V and J ends were trimmed by 4 bases and 4 bases, with 10 bases remaining between them. The germline gives CDR1 SNHLY, CDR2 FYNNEI. The CDR3 is 14 amino acids. This clone was seen a handful of times. The antigen is undetermined. The rearrangement uses TRBV2 and TRBJ2-2; D call uncertain. The TCR sequence derives from a woman in her forties or fifties in good health and CMV-seronegative. Sequencing was done on a sample of PBMCs. CDR3 region: CASSVGYPTGELFF. The CDR3 nucleotides are TGTGCCAGCAGTGTGGGCTACCCCACCGGGGAGCTGTTTTTT.